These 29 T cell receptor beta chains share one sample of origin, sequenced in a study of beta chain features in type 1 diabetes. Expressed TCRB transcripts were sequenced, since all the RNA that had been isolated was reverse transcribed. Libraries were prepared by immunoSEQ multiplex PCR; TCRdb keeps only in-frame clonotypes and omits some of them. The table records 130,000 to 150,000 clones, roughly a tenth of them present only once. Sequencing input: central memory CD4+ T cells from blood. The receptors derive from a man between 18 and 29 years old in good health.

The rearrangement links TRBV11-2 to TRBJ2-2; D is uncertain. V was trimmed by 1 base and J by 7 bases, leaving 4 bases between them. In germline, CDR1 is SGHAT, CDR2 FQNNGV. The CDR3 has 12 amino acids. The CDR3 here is CASSLAFGELFF. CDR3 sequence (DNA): TGTGCCAGCAGCTTAGCTTTCGGGGAGCTGTTTTTT.

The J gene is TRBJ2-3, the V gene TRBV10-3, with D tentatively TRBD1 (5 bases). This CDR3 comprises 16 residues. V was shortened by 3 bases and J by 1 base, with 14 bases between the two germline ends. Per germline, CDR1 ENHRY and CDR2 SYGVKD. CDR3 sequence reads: CAISESKGKGTDTQYF. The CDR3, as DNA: TGTGCCATCAGTGAATCTAAGGGGAAAGGCACAGATACGCAGTATTTT.

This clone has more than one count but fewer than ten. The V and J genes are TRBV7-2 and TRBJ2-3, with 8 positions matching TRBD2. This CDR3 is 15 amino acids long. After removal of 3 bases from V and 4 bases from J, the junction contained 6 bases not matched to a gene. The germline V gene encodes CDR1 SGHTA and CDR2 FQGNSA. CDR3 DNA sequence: TGTGCCAGCAGCTTGCGGGCGGGGGGCCCAGATACGCAGTATTTT. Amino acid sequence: CASSLRAGGPDTQYF.

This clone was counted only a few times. CDR3: CASSPSWGAGDTEAFF. DNA for the CDR3: TGTGCCAGCTCACCGTCTTGGGGCGCCGGAGACACTGAAGCTTTCTTT. The J gene is TRBJ1-1, the V gene TRBV18; possible D gene TRBD1, 5 bases. Germline-derived CDR1 and CDR2 are KGHSH and LQKENI. The CDR3 runs to 16 residues. The V and J ends lost 3 bases and 3 bases respectively, with 17 bases between them.

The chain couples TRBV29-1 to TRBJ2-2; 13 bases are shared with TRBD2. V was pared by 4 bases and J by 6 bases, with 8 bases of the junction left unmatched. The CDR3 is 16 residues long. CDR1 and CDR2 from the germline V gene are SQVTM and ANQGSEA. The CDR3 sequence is CSVVAPTSGGPGELFF. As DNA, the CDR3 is TGCAGCGTTGTGGCCCCGACTAGCGGGGGGCCCGGGGAGCTGTTTTTT.

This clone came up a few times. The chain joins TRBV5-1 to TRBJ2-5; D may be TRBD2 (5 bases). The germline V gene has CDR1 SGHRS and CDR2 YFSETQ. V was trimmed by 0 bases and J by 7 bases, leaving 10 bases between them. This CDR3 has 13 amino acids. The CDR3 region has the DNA TGCGCCAGCAGCTTGGAAGCAAGCGGGACCCAGTACTTC. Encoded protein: CASSLEASGTQYF.

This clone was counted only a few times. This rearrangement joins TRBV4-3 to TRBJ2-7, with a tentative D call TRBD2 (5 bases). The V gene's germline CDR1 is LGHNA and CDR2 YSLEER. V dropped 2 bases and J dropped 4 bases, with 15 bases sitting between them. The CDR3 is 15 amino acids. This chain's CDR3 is CASSQYLRGWYEQYF. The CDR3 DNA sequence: TGCGCCAGCAGCCAATACCTCCGGGGTTGGTACGAGCAGTACTTC.

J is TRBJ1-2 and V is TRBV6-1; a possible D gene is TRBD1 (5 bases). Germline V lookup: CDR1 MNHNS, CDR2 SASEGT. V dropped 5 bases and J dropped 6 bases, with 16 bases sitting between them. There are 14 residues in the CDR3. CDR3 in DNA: TGTGCCAGCAGTAAAATAGGACAAGTCCATGGCTACACCTTC. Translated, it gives CASSKIGQVHGYTF.

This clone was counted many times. CDR3 DNA: TGTGCCTGGAGTGTGGGACTGTCGGAAGGCTACACCTTC. This encodes CAWSVGLSEGYTF. This rearrangement joins TRBV30 to TRBJ1-2, with D possibly TRBD1 on 5 matching bases. With 0 bases removed from V and 8 bases from J, the gap between germline ends came to 13 bases. CDR1 is GTSNPN and CDR2 is SVGIG in the germline V gene (reference sequence). This CDR3 region has 13 residues.

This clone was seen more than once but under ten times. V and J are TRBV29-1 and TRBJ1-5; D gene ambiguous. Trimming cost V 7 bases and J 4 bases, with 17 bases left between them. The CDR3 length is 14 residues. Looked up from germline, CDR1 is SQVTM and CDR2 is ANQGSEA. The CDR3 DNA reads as TGCAGCGCGATCGAGGGAGCCTTAAATCAGCCCCAGCATTTT. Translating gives CSAIEGALNQPQHF.

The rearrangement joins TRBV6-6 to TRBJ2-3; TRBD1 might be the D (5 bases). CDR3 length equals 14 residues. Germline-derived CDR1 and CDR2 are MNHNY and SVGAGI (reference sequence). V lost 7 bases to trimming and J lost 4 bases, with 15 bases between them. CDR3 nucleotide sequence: TGTGCCAGCAACAGACAGCCGGGCCCAGATACGCAGTATTTT. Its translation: CASNRQPGPDTQYF.

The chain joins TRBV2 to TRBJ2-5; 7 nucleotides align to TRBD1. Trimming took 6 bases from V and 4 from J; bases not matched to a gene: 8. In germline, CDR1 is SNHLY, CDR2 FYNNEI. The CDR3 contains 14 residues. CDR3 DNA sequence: TGTGCCAGCAGACCGACAGGGTCCATAGAGACCCAGTACTTC. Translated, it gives CASRPTGSIETQYF.

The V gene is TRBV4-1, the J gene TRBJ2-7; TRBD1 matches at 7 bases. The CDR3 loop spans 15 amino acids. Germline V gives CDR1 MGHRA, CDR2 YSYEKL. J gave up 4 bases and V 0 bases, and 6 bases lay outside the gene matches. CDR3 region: CASSQDSRGWYEQYF. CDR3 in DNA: TGCGCCAGCAGCCAAGATAGCAGGGGGTGGTACGAGCAGTACTTC.

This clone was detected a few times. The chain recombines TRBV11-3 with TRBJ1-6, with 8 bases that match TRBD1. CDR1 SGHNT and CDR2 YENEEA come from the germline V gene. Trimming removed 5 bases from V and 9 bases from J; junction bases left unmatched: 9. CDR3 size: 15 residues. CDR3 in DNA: TGTGCCAGCAGCCCTGACCGGGACAGGAGTTCACCCCTCCACTTT. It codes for CASSPDRDRSSPLHF.

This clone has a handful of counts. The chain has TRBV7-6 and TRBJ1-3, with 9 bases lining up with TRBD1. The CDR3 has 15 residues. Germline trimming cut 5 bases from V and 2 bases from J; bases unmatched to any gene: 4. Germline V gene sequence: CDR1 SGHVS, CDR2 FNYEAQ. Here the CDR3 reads CASSKRTGAGNTIYF. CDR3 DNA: TGTGCCAGCAGCAAACGGACAGGGGCTGGAAACACCATATATTTT. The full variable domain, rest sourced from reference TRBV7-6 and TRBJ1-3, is GAGVSQSPRYKVTKRGQDVALRCDPISGHVSLYWYRQALGQGPEFLTYFNYEAQQDKSGLPNDRFSAERPEGSISTLTIQRTEQRDSAMYRCASSKRTGAGNTIYFGEGSWLTVV.

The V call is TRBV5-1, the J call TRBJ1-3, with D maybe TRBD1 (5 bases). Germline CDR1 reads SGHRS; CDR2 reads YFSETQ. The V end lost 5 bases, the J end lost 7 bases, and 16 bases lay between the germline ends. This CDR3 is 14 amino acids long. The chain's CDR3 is CASRPGGESNTIYF. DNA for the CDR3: TGCGCCAGCAGGCCGGGGGGGGAGTCGAACACCATATATTTT.

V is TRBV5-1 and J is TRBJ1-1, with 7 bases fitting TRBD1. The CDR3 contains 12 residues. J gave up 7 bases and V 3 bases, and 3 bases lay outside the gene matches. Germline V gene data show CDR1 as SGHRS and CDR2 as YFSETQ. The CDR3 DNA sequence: TGCGCCAGCAGCTGGAGGGACAGTGAAGCTTTCTTT. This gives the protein CASSWRDSEAFF.

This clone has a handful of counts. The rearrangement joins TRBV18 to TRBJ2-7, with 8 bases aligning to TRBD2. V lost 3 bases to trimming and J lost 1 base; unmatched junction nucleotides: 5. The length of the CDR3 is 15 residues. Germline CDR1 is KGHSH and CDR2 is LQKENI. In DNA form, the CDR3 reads TGTGCCAGCTCACCTCTAGCGGGTGGATCCTACGAGCAGTACTTC. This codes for CASSPLAGGSYEQYF.

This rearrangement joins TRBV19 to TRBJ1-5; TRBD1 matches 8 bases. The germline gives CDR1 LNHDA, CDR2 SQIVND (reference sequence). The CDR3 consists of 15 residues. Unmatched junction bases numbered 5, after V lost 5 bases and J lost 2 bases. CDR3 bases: TGTGCCAGTAGTGCCAGGGGGCCAGGCAATCAGCCCCAGCATTTT. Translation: CASSARGPGNQPQHF.

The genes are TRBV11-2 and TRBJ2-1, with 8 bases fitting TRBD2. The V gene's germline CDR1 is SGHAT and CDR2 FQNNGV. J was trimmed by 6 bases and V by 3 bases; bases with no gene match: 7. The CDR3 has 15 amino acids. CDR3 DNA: TGTGCCAGCAGCTTGGCGGGGGGCGTGGGCAATGAGCAGTTCTTC. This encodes CASSLAGGVGNEQFF.

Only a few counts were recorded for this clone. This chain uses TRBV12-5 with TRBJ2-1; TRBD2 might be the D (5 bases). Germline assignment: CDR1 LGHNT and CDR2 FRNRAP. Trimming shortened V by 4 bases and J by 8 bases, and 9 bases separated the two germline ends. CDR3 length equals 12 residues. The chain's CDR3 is CASGSTGDEQFF. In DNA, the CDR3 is TGTGCTAGTGGTTCAACCGGGGATGAGCAGTTCTTC.

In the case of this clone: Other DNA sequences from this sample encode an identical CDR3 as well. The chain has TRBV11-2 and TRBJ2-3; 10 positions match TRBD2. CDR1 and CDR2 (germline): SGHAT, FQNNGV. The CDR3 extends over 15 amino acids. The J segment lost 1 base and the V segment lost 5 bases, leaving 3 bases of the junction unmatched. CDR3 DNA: TGTGCCAGCAGCCCAGGACTAGCGGGCACAGATACGCAGTATTTT. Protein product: CASSPGLAGTDTQYF.

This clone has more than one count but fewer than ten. Here the CDR3 DNA reads TGCGCCAGCAGTCAACCACGGGACAGCATACGGGGGCAGTACTTC. Translated: CASSQPRDSIRGQYF. The rearrangement links TRBV23-1 to TRBJ2-7; 7 bases map to TRBD1. TRBV23-1 is noted as an ORF with a role that remains uncertain. This CDR3 spans 15 amino acids. The junction had 13 bases not matched to a gene; V was cut back by 2 bases and J by 9 bases.

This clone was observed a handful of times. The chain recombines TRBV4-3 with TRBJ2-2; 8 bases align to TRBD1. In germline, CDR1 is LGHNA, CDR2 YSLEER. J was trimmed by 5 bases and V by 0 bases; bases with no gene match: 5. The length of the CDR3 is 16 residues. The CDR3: CASSQEWTGSTGELFF. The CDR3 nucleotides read TGCGCCAGCAGCCAAGAATGGACAGGGTCGACCGGGGAGCTGTTTTTT.

The CDR3 region is CASSLGGGAGNEQFF. The CDR3 DNA reads as TGTGCCAGCAGCTTAGGCGGGGGGGCGGGAAATGAGCAGTTCTTC. This chain links TRBV7-2 with TRBJ2-1; 9 nucleotides line up with TRBD2. The CDR3 is 15 amino acids. CDR1 and CDR2 from the germline V gene are SGHTA and FQGNSA. The V gene end was trimmed by 1 base and the J gene end by 7 bases; junction bases not matched to a gene: 5.

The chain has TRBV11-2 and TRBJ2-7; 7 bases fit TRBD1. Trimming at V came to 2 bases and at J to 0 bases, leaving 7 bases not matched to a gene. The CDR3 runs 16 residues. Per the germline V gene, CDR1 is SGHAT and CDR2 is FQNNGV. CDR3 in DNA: TGTGCCAGCAGCTTATTGGTTGGGACAGCCTCCTACGAGCAGTACTTC. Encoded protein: CASSLLVGTASYEQYF. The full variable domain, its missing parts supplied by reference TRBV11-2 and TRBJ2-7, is EAGVAQSPRYKIIEKRQSVAFWCNPISGHATLYWYQQILGQGPKLLIQFQNNGVVDDSQLPKDRFSAERLKGVDSTLKIQPAKLEDSAVYLCASSLLVGTASYEQYFGPGTRLTVT.

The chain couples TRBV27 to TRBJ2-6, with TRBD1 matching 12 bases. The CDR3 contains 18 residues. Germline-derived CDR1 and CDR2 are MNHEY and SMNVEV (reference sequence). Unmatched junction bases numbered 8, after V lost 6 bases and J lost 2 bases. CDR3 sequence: CASRKLGQGAAGANVLTF. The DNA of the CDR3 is TGTGCCAGCAGGAAACTGGGACAGGGGGCTGCTGGGGCCAACGTCCTGACTTTC.

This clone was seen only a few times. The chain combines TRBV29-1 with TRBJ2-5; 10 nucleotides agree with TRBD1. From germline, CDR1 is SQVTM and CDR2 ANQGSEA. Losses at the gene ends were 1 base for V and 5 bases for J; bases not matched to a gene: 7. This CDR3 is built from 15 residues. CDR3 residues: CSVEGGQGELETQYF. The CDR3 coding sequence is TGCAGCGTTGAAGGCGGACAGGGGGAACTGGAGACCCAGTACTTC.

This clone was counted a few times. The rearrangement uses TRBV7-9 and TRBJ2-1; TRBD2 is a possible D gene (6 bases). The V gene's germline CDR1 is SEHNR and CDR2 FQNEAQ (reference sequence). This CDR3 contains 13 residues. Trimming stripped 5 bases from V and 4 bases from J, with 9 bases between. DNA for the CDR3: TGTGCCAGCAGCCCCGGGGGATACAATGAGCAGTTCTTC. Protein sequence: CASSPGGYNEQFF.